This entry is about one TCR beta chain. Its antigen is unidentified. This sample was taken from a study of cytomegalovirus exposure and HLA in healthy donors. Study in general: There were more than 350 genotyped donors. Of these, 81% fell in the genetic ancestry cluster associated with self-reported Caucasian donors. Study-wide points: Sequencing depth roughly uniform across donors was assumed in presence/absence analyses. Association with HLA alleles at 0.05 false discovery rate was found for 15,000 or so TCR beta sequences in a later analysis.

Trimming left V 5 bases short and J 6 bases short, with 8 bases between. Germline CDR1 SGHNT, CDR2 YENEEA. The CDR3 extends over 11 amino acids. Vbeta (60) and Jbeta (13) primers were used in the PCR. Profiling relied on immunoSEQ multiplex PCR, and the TCRdb table lists in-frame clones only, not all of them. The data contain about 140,000 clones, more than 70% of them singletons. The sequencing input was PBMCs. The TCR sequence derives from a man between 45 and 60 years old in good health and CMV-seronegative. This chain connects TRBV11-3 to TRBJ2-7; TRBD2 is a possible D gene (5 bases). CDR3: CASSVRGEQYF. The CDR3 bases are TGTGCCAGCAGCGTTCGGGGCGAGCAGTACTTC.